The T cell receptor (beta chain) described here comes from a study of tumor-infiltrating lymphocytes in primary liver carcinoma. In addition to blood RNA drawn from unsorted whole blood, germline DNA was extracted. The CDR3 has 12 residues. Germline-derived CDR1 and CDR2 are SQVTM and ANQGSEA. V was shortened by 3 bases and J by 8 bases, with 13 bases between the two germline ends. This clonotype was seen many times. Using a constant-region primer together with ProtoScript II reverse transcriptase, TCR beta cDNA was made from roughly 520 ng of total RNA. Slightly modified ARM-PCR, run as three nested multiplex PCR rounds, produced the TCR beta libraries. TRBV1-TRBV30 forward primers paired with a C-beta reverse primer drove the first two PCR rounds, about 11 cycles each. TCRdb re-derived calls from the multiplex PCR reads in MiXCR, one entry per CDR3 protein. This sample has over 250,000 distinct CDR3 sequences, with roughly 60% found just once.

The TCR sequence derives from a woman between 25 and 40 years old with primary liver carcinoma and hepatitis B virus infection. Sequenced material: peripheral blood. The chain uses TRBV29-1 and TRBJ1-2; D is perhaps TRBD1 (6 bases). Here the CDR3 DNA reads TGCAGCGTTGATGACAGGCTGAGAGGCTACACCTTC. Translating it yields CSVDDRLRGYTF. The complete variable domain, with remaining parts taken from reference TRBV29-1 and TRBJ1-2, reads SAVISQKPSRDICQRGTSLTIQCQVDSQVTMMFWYRQQPGQSLTLIATANQGSEATYESGFVIDKFPISRPNLTFSTLTVSNMSPEDSSIYLCSVDDRLRGYTFGSGTRLTVV.